The rows below give T cell receptor beta chains drawn from one sample of a study of CD8 T cells in Susac syndrome. MiXCR was run by TCRdb on the immunoSEQ multiplex PCR reads, yielding one entry per CDR3 protein. Of approximately 160,000 distinct CDR3 sequences detected, 92% appear once; the ten largest clones hold approximately 0.082%. The sequenced material came from CD4+ T cells from PBMCs. Receptors were obtained from a human donor in good health. Both conserved end residues are part of each CDR3. The order of the fields is V gene, clone size, J gene, D gene, CDR3 DNA, CDR3 protein. A D gene is named only where the DNA matches it firmly. Not every row has a clone size; where given, it reads once, few, many or a size class.

v_gene: TRBV5-1
abundance: NA
j_gene: TRBJ2-7
d_gene: NA
CDR3nt: TGCGCCAGCAGCTTGTCGGGTGGCGACGAGCAGTACTTC
CDR3aa: CASSLSGGDEQYF

v_gene: TRBV10-2
abundance: NA
j_gene: TRBJ2-5
d_gene: NA
CDR3nt: TGCGCCAGCAGTGACCGTCGGACATCTCAAGAGACCCAGTACTTC
CDR3aa: CASSDRRTSQETQYF

v_gene: TRBV6-1
abundance: NA
j_gene: TRBJ1-3
d_gene: NA
CDR3nt: TGTGCCAGCAGTGGGGCTGGAAACACCATATATTTT
CDR3aa: CASSGAGNTIYF

v_gene: TRBV5-1
abundance: NA
j_gene: TRBJ2-5
d_gene: NA
CDR3nt: TGCGCCAGCAGCTTGCAAGACGTCGGGGAGACCCAGTACTTC
CDR3aa: CASSLQDVGETQYF

v_gene: TRBV28
abundance: NA
j_gene: TRBJ2-3
d_gene: NA
CDR3nt: TGTGCCAGCAGTTCCCTCTCCAGCGGAGGAGCGCTCACGCAGTATTTT
CDR3aa: CASSSLSSGGALTQYF

v_gene: TRBV19
abundance: NA
j_gene: TRBJ2-3
d_gene: NA
CDR3nt: TGTGCCAGTACCCCGTGGAATAGCGGATCGCGGACAGATACGCAGTATTTT
CDR3aa: CASTPWNSGSRTDTQYF

v_gene: TRBV5-1
abundance: NA
j_gene: TRBJ2-6
d_gene: NA
CDR3nt: TGCGCCAGCAGCTTGGAACTCCTAGCAGGGGCCAACGTCCTGACTTTC
CDR3aa: CASSLELLAGANVLTF

v_gene: TRBV5-1
abundance: NA
j_gene: TRBJ2-7
d_gene: TRBD2
CDR3nt: TGCGCCAGCCGGGTTCTAGCGGGGGGTACCTACGAGCAGTACTTC
CDR3aa: CASRVLAGGTYEQYF

v_gene: TRBV12-3/TRBV12-4
abundance: once
j_gene: TRBJ1-2
d_gene: TRBD1
CDR3nt: TGTGCCAGCAGCGACGGACAGGGTGGCTACACCTTC
CDR3aa: CASSDGQGGYTF

v_gene: TRBV7-2
abundance: NA
j_gene: TRBJ2-1
d_gene: TRBD2
CDR3nt: TGTGCCAGCAGGTTCGCGGGGGGCAATGAGCAGTTCTTC
CDR3aa: CASRFAGGNEQFF

v_gene: TRBV20-1
abundance: NA
j_gene: TRBJ1-5
d_gene: NA
CDR3nt: TGCAGTGCTAGTTGGGCAGGGACCAATCAGCCCCAGCATTTT
CDR3aa: CSASWAGTNQPQHF

v_gene: TRBV9
abundance: NA
j_gene: TRBJ2-7
d_gene: NA
CDR3nt: TGTGCCAGCAGCATCTCAGGAGGGGGAGGTAGCGAGCAGTACTTC
CDR3aa: CASSISGGGGSEQYF

v_gene: TRBV4-1
abundance: few
j_gene: TRBJ2-5
d_gene: TRBD1
CDR3nt: TGCGCCAGCAGCCGGAAAGAGGAACAGGGGACGGAGACCCAGTACTTC
CDR3aa: CASSRKEEQGTETQYF

v_gene: TRBV5-4
abundance: NA
j_gene: TRBJ2-1
d_gene: NA
CDR3nt: TGTGCCAGCAGCTTGGGGTTGGGGGCCAACAATGAGCAGTTCTTC
CDR3aa: CASSLGLGANNEQFF

v_gene: TRBV11-2
abundance: NA
j_gene: TRBJ2-7
d_gene: NA
CDR3nt: TGTGCCAGCAGCTTAAGGACGGCGAGCTCCTACGAGCAGTACTTC
CDR3aa: CASSLRTASSYEQYF

v_gene: TRBV25-1
abundance: NA
j_gene: TRBJ1-1
d_gene: NA
CDR3nt: TGTGCCAGCAGAGACACGGGTAAAACTGAAGCTTTCTTT
CDR3aa: CASRDTGKTEAFF

v_gene: TRBV2
abundance: NA
j_gene: TRBJ2-3
d_gene: NA
CDR3nt: TGTGCCGCTGCTGGAACAGATACGCAGTATTTT
CDR3aa: CAAAGTDTQYF

v_gene: TRBV7-9
abundance: NA
j_gene: TRBJ2-7
d_gene: TRBD2
CDR3nt: TGTGCCAGCAGCTCATATAGCGGGGGGCCGCGTTCCTACGAGCAGTACTTC
CDR3aa: CASSSYSGGPRSYEQYF

v_gene: TRBV29-1
abundance: NA
j_gene: TRBJ2-7
d_gene: NA
CDR3nt: TGCAGCGTTGGCAGTCCCTACGAGCAGTACTTC
CDR3aa: CSVGSPYEQYF

v_gene: TRBV20-1
abundance: once
j_gene: TRBJ1-4
d_gene: NA
CDR3nt: TGCAGTGCTAGGGATCAGAACCATGAAAAACTGTTTTTT
CDR3aa: CSARDQNHEKLFF

v_gene: TRBV19
abundance: few
j_gene: TRBJ2-7
d_gene: TRBD1
CDR3nt: TGTGCCAGTAGTCCACGGACAGGGGCCTACGAGCAGTACTTC
CDR3aa: CASSPRTGAYEQYF

v_gene: TRBV9
abundance: NA
j_gene: TRBJ2-7
d_gene: TRBD1
CDR3nt: TGTGCCAGCAGCCCTTACAGGGGAGCTAACGAGCAGTACTTC
CDR3aa: CASSPYRGANEQYF

v_gene: TRBV2
abundance: NA
j_gene: TRBJ1-5
d_gene: NA
CDR3nt: TGTGCCAGCTCTGACCTCGGCAATCAGCCCCAGCATTTT
CDR3aa: CASSDLGNQPQHF

v_gene: TRBV2
abundance: NA
j_gene: TRBJ1-1
d_gene: TRBD1
CDR3nt: TGTGCCAGCAGTGATGAACAGGGGTACACTGAAGCTTTCTTT
CDR3aa: CASSDEQGYTEAFF

v_gene: TRBV10-3
abundance: NA
j_gene: TRBJ2-7
d_gene: NA
CDR3nt: TGTGCCATCAGTGAGCCCCCTGCGGTTTCCTACGAGCAGTACTTC
CDR3aa: CAISEPPAVSYEQYF

v_gene: TRBV29-1
abundance: NA
j_gene: TRBJ1-2
d_gene: NA
CDR3nt: TGCAGCGCCGGCCTTCTGGGATCGCCCCTCTTC
CDR3aa: CSAGLLGSPLF

v_gene: TRBV4-1
abundance: NA
j_gene: TRBJ1-1
d_gene: NA
CDR3nt: TGCGCCAGCAGCCAAGTCGGCAGCATGAACACTGAAGCTTTCTTT
CDR3aa: CASSQVGSMNTEAFF

v_gene: TRBV28
abundance: NA
j_gene: TRBJ1-1
d_gene: TRBD1
CDR3nt: TGTGCCAGCAGTATCCGGGACAGGAGAGAAGCTTTCTTT
CDR3aa: CASSIRDRREAFF

v_gene: TRBV30
abundance: NA
j_gene: TRBJ2-2
d_gene: NA
CDR3nt: TGTGCCTGGTGCCGGGCAGGAAGTACCGGGGAGCTGTTTTTT
CDR3aa: CAWCRAGSTGELFF

v_gene: TRBV18
abundance: once
j_gene: TRBJ1-1
d_gene: NA
CDR3nt: TGTGCCACGACTGCGGGAGGGGACACTGAAGCTTTCTTT
CDR3aa: CATTAGGDTEAFF